Presented here are 21 T cell receptor beta chains from one specimen sequenced in a study of cytomegalovirus exposure and HLA in healthy donors. The PCR contained 60 Vbeta and 13 Jbeta primers. The data were produced by immunoSEQ multiplex PCR, yet TCRdb's version contains in-frame clones alone and is incomplete. The table records around 110,000 clones, 79% of them present only once. The material sequenced was PBMCs. These receptor sequences come from a woman aged 18-30 years in good health and CMV-seropositive.

This clone has only a few counts. The chain carries TRBV6-5 and TRBJ2-1; 8 bases are shared with TRBD2. CDR1 is MNHEY, CDR2 SVGAGI, per germline. The J segment lost 9 bases and the V segment lost 0 bases, leaving 7 bases of the junction unmatched. There are 15 residues in the CDR3. The CDR3 here is CASSYSRMTSAEQFF. As DNA, the CDR3 is TGTGCCAGCAGTTACTCCCGCATGACTAGCGCTGAGCAGTTCTTC.

The gene calls are TRBV6-5 and TRBJ2-5; D might be TRBD1 (6 bases). The ends were cut back, 2 bases at V and 4 bases at J, with 8 bases in the middle. Germline V gives CDR1 MNHEY, CDR2 SVGAGI. This CDR3 has 13 residues. This CDR3 is CASSYRRGETQYF. The CDR3 DNA follows: TGTGCCAGCAGTTACCGCAGGGGAGAGACCCAGTACTTC.

The rearrangement joins TRBV5-1 to TRBJ2-1; TRBD2 aligns across 12 bases. Germline assignment: CDR1 SGHRS and CDR2 YFSETQ. There are 16 residues in the CDR3. J lost 9 bases, V lost 3 bases, and 10 bases had no gene match. The CDR3 loop is CASSSIPGLAGIEQFF. The CDR3 DNA reads as TGCGCCAGCAGCTCGATACCGGGACTAGCGGGTATTGAGCAGTTCTTC.

V usage is TRBV11-2 and J usage is TRBJ1-2, with TRBD1 matching 8 bases. Germline CDR1 and CDR2: SGHAT and FQNNGV. CDR3 length: 16 amino acids. V was clipped by 1 base and J by 1 base; unmatched bases: 5. This CDR3 is CASSLGGRGHNYGYTF. CDR3 coding DNA: TGTGCCAGCAGCTTAGGAGGCAGGGGGCATAACTATGGCTACACCTTC.

V usage is TRBV9 and J usage is TRBJ2-1; 9 nucleotides line up with TRBD2. The CDR3 has 15 amino acids. Germline V gene data show CDR1 as SGDLS and CDR2 as YYNGEE. With V trimmed by 0 bases and J by 6 bases, 4 bases remained unmatched. The DNA for the CDR3 is TGTGCCAGCAGCGTAGTAGCGGGAGATACCAATGAGCAGTTCTTC. This codes for CASSVVAGDTNEQFF.

The chain recombines TRBV5-4 with TRBJ2-1, with 9 bases matching TRBD1. J was trimmed by 0 bases and V by 0 bases; bases with no gene match: 7. This CDR3 has 18 residues. In germline, CDR1 is SGHNT, CDR2 YYREEE (reference sequence). The chain's CDR3 is CASSLGGGTGSSYNEQFF. For the CDR3, the DNA is TGTGCCAGCAGCTTGGGGGGTGGGACAGGGAGCTCCTACAATGAGCAGTTCTTC.

V and J are TRBV9 and TRBJ1-1; D unresolved. The CDR3 sequence is 16 residues long. V was pared by 0 bases and J by 1 base, with 13 bases between. Per the germline V gene, CDR1 is SGDLS and CDR2 is YYNGEE. The CDR3: CASSVAPQSTNTEAFF. CDR3 DNA sequence: TGTGCCAGCAGCGTAGCGCCACAGTCGACGAACACTGAAGCTTTCTTT.

The chain couples TRBV28 to TRBJ2-6; tentative D call: TRBD1 (6 bases). The germline V and J ends were trimmed by 5 bases and 4 bases, with 18 bases remaining between them. CDR3 length: 17 residues. In germline, CDR1 is MDHEN, CDR2 SYDVKM. CDR3 nucleotide sequence: TGTGCCAGCAGTGCCCCGATGGGGGCGAGCGGGGCCAACGTCCTGACTTTC. It yields the protein CASSAPMGASGANVLTF.

A few counts support this clone. The chain couples TRBV7-6 to TRBJ1-1; TRBD1 is a possible D gene (6 bases). V gave up 4 bases and J gave up 5 bases, with 8 bases separating them. The CDR3 length is 12 residues. The germline V gene encodes CDR1 SGHVS and CDR2 FNYEAQ. CDR3 nucleotides: TGTGCCAGCAGCTATACAGGGACTGAAGCTTTCTTT. Translation gives CASSYTGTEAFF.

CDR3 amino acids: CASSPSATNEKLFF. The DNA for the CDR3 is TGTGCCAGTAGTCCCAGCGCAACTAATGAAAAACTGTTTTTT. The genes are TRBV19 and TRBJ1-4, with D hard to call. Germline V gene data show CDR1 as LNHDA and CDR2 as SQIVND (reference sequence). CDR3 length: 14 residues. V shed 5 bases and J shed 0 bases, with 7 bases lying between them.

The DNA for the CDR3 is TGTGCCAGCATATGGGGGGTGGGGAACACTGAAGCTTTCTTT. Amino acids: CASIWGVGNTEAFF. The chain links TRBV2 to TRBJ1-1, with TRBD1 as a possible D gene (5 bases). The CDR3 runs 14 residues. V gave up 7 bases and J gave up 1 base, with 13 bases separating them. CDR1 is SNHLY and CDR2 is FYNNEI in the germline V gene.

CDR3 nucleotide sequence: TGTGCCAGCAGTGAAGCCGGGCAGGGCAGAGAGACCCAGTACTTC. Amino acids: CASSEAGQGRETQYF. V usage is TRBV6-1 and J usage is TRBJ2-5, with a weak D call TRBD1 (5 bases). V was shortened by 0 bases and J by 4 bases, with 12 bases between the two germline ends. The length of the CDR3 is 15 residues. Germline values: CDR1 MNHNS, CDR2 SASEGT.

The J gene is TRBJ2-1, the V gene TRBV13, with 9 bases fitting TRBD2. V shed 5 bases and J 14 bases; nucleotides not matched to a gene: 13. The CDR3 sequence is 14 residues long. The germline gives CDR1 PRHDT, CDR2 FYEKMQ (reference sequence). Here the CDR3 DNA reads TGTGCCAGCAGCGTAACGGGGACTAGCAGTTTCGAGTTCTTC. This gives the protein CASSVTGTSSFEFF.

CDR3 DNA: TGTGCCTGGAGACCGGACAGGGGGGGGGAGCAGTACTTC. It codes for CAWRPDRGGEQYF. This chain connects TRBV30 to TRBJ2-7; 10 positions match TRBD1. Trimming cost V 3 bases and J 7 bases; bases outside gene matches: 6. CDR1 GTSNPN and CDR2 SVGIG come from the germline V gene (reference sequence). The CDR3 has 13 amino acids.

The rearrangement joins TRBV5-1 to TRBJ1-3; D possibly corresponds to TRBD1 (6 bases). The CDR3 is 15 amino acids. CDR1 SGHRS and CDR2 YFSETQ come from the germline V gene. Deletions cut 0 bases from V and 4 bases from J, with 11 bases between. CDR3: CASSLGSGAGNTIYF. CDR3 nucleotide sequence: TGCGCCAGCAGCTTGGGATCAGGGGCCGGAAACACCATATATTTT.

This rearrangement joins TRBV4-1 to TRBJ1-5; D may be TRBD1 (5 bases). V was pared by 1 base and J by 5 bases, with 12 bases between. This CDR3 comprises 15 residues. Germline CDR1 reads MGHRA; CDR2 reads YSYEKL. DNA for the CDR3: TGCGCCAGCAGCCAAGCACAGGCGGTGGATCAGCCCCAGCATTTT. Translation: CASSQAQAVDQPQHF.

With respect to this clone: The junction and the germline gene differ at one end; a read error may be behind it. This rearrangement joins TRBV6-5 to TRBJ2-4; TRBD1 matches at 7 bases. This CDR3 is built from 16 residues. Germline-derived CDR1 and CDR2 are MNHEY and SVGAGI. As DNA, the CDR3 is TGTGCCAGTAGTTCTTCAGACAGGGCCCTCGAAAACATTCAGTACTTC. This gives the protein CASSSSDRALENIQYF.

The chain has TRBV27 and TRBJ2-7; 8 bases are shared with TRBD1. The CDR3 has 14 residues. Per the germline V gene, CDR1 is MNHEY and CDR2 is SMNVEV (reference sequence). The ends lost 8 bases at V and 7 bases at J; junction bases unmatched: 13. The CDR3 bases are TGTGCCAGCGGACGGACAGGGCAAGGATTAGAGCAGTACTTC. Translating it yields CASGRTGQGLEQYF.

This rearrangement joins TRBV27 to TRBJ2-1, with 9 bases fitting TRBD2. V was clipped by 0 bases and J by 6 bases; unmatched bases: 6. The CDR3 has 16 residues. CDR1 is MNHEY, CDR2 SMNVEV, per germline (reference sequence). The CDR3 spells CASSLSLIAGVNEQFF. The CDR3 DNA sequence: TGTGCCAGCAGTTTATCGCTCATAGCGGGGGTCAATGAGCAGTTCTTC.

CDR3 protein: CASSREGEQFF. CDR3 nucleotide sequence: TGTGCCAGCTCGAGGGAGGGGGAGCAGTTCTTC. The J gene is TRBJ2-1, the V gene TRBV18, with 7 bases identical to TRBD2. There are 11 residues in the CDR3. Germline V gives CDR1 KGHSH, CDR2 LQKENI. V lost 6 bases and J lost 10; bases outside the gene matches: 3. Variable domain in full (rest from reference TRBV18 and TRBJ2-1): NAGVMQNPRHLVRRRGQEARLRCSPMKGHSHVYWYRQLPEEGLKFMVYLQKENIIDESGMPKERFSAEFPKEGPSILRIQQVVRGDSAAYFCASSREGEQFFGPGTRLTVL.

This clone has a handful of counts. This rearrangement joins TRBV5-4 to TRBJ2-7; D gene uncertain. V was shortened by 0 bases and J by 6 bases, with 7 bases between the two germline ends. Germline CDR1 is SGHNT and CDR2 is YYREEE (reference sequence). The CDR3 totals 12 residues. The CDR3 region is CASSLDTAEQYF. The DNA of the CDR3 is TGTGCCAGCAGCTTGGACACCGCCGAGCAGTACTTC.